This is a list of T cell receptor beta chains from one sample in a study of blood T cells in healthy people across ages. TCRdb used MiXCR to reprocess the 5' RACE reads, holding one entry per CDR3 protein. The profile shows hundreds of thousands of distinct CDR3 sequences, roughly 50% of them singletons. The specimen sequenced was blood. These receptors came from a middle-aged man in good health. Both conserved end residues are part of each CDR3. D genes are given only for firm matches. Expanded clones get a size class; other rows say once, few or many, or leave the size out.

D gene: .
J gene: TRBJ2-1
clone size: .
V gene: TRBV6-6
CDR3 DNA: TGTGCCAGCAGTTACTCTAGCGCAGGGACATCCTACAATGAGCAGTTCTTC
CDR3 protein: CASSYSSAGTSYNEQFF

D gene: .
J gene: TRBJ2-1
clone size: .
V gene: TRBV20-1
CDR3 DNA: TGCAGTGCTAGAGTTCCGGACAACAATGAGCAGTTCTTC
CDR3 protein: CSARVPDNNEQFF

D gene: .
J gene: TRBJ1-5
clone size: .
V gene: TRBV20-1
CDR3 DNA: TGCAGTGCTAGAGATCTTGCGGCAGGGAACCAGCCCCAGCATTTT
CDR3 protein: CSARDLAAGNQPQHF

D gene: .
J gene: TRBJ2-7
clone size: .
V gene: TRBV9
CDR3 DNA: TGTGCCTTTTCGGACCTACCCTACGAGCAGTACTTC
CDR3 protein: CAFSDLPYEQYF

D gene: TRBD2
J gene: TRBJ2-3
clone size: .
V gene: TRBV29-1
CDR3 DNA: TGCAGCGTTGAGACGTCCGGGGGGGATACGCAGTATTTT
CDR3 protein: CSVETSGGDTQYF

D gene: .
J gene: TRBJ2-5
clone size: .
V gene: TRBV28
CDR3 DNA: TGTGCCAGCGGGGGTATACAGGTAGAGACCCAGTACTTC
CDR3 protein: CASGGIQVETQYF

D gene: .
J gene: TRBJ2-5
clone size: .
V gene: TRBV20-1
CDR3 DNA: TGCAGTGCAAAAGCATCATCCGGGCTTCAAGAGACCCAGTACTTC
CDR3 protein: CSAKASSGLQETQYF

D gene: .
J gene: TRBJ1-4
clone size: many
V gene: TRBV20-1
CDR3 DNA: TGCAGTGCCGAACCTCCGACAGAAGGAGGCGAAAAACTGTTTTTT
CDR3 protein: CSAEPPTEGGEKLFF

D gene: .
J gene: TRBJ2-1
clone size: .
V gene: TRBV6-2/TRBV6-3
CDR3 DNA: TGTGCCAGCAGTTACACTGTAGGTGAGCAGTTCTTC
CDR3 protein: CASSYTVGEQFF

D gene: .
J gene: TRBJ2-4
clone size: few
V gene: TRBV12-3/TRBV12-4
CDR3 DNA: TGTGCCAGCAGTACCGTTTTCGGCCGGGGGGCCCTTACACTAGCCAAAAACATTCAGTACTTC
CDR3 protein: CASSTVFGRGALTLAKNIQYF

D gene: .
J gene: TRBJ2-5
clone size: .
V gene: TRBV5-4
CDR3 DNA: TGTGCCAGCAGCTTTTTGGTCAGCCTTCAAGAGACCCAGTACTTC
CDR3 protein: CASSFLVSLQETQYF

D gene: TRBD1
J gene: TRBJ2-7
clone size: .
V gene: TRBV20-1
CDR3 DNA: TGCGGGGGGACAGGGGGGCCTTCCTACGAGCAGTACTTC
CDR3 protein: CGGTGGPSYEQYF

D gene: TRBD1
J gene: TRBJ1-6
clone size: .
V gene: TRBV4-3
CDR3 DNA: TGCGCCAGCAGCCAAGAGGGACAGCCGTCACCCCTCCACTTT
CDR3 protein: CASSQEGQPSPLHF

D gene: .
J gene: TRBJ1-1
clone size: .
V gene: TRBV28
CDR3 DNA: TGTGCCAGCAGGCAAGTCCCATCTGAAGCTTTCTTT
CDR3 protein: CASRQVPSEAFF

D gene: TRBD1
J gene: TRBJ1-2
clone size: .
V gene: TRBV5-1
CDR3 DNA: TGCGCCAGCAGCACGACAGGGGGCCACTATGGCTACACCTTC
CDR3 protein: CASSTTGGHYGYTF

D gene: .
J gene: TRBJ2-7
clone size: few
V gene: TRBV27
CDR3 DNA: TGTGCCAGCAGTCCTCTCTTTTCTGGGGTCATATCCTACGAGCAGTACTTC
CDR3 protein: CASSPLFSGVISYEQYF

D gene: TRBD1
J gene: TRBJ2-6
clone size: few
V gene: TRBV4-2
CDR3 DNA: TGTGCCAGCAGCCAAGAAGCATCGACAGGGGGTGCTGGGGCCAACGTCCTGACTTTC
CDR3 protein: CASSQEASTGGAGANVLTF

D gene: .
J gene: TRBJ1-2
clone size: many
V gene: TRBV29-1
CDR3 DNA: TGCAGCGTTGAAGTCCAGGGACTCTTTAACTATGGCTACACCTTC
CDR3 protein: CSVEVQGLFNYGYTF

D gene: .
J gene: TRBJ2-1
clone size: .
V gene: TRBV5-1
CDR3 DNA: TGCGCCAGCAGCTTAACAGGGTCTCCATACAATGAGCAGTTCTTC
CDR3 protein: CASSLTGSPYNEQFF

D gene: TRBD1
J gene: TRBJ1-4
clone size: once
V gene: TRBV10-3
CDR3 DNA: TGTGCCATCAGGCCGGGACAGTTAAAGTTAGGAGAAAAACTGTTTTTT
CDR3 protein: CAIRPGQLKLGEKLFF

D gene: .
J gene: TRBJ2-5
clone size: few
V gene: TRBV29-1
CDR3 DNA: TGCAGCGTTAGTCCGAGGGCTAGCGAGGAAGAGACCCAGTACTTC
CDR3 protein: CSVSPRASEEETQYF

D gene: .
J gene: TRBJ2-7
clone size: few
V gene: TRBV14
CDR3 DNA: TGTGCCAGCAGCCAAGTCACTGGCGAAGGCGAGCAGTACTTC
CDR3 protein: CASSQVTGEGEQYF

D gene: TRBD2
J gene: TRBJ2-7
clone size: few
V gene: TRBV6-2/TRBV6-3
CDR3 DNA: TGTGCCAGCAGGAAGAATAGCGGGAGGCCCTACGAGCAGTACTTC
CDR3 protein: CASRKNSGRPYEQYF

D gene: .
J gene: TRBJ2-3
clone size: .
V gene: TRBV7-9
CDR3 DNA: TGTGCCAGCAGCCTCCCGGGGCTACTTAGCACAGATACGCAGTATTTT
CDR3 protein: CASSLPGLLSTDTQYF

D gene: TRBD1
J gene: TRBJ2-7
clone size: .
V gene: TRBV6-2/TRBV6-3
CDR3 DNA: TGTGCCAGCAGCTCGACAGGGCTCGAGCAGTACTTC
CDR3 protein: CASSSTGLEQYF

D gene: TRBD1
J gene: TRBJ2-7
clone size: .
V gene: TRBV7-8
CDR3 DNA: TGTGCCAGCAGCGCGGAGCCGGGACAGGGGTCCTACGAGCAGTACTTC
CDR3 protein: CASSAEPGQGSYEQYF

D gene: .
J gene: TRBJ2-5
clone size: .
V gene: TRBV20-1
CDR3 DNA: TGCAGTGCTACGGAGGGGGGGGAGACCCAGTACTTC
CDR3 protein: CSATEGGETQYF

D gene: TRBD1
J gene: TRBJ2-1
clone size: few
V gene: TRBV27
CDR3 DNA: TGTGCCAGCAGGCGGGCAGGGGGCGTTCCTGCTGATACTGAGCAGTTCTTC
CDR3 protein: CASRRAGGVPADTEQFF

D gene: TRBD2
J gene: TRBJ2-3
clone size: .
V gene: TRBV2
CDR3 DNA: TGTGCCAGCAGTACACCAGCGGGATCCACAGATACGCAGTATTTT
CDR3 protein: CASSTPAGSTDTQYF

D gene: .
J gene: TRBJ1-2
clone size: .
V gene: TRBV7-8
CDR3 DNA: TGTGCCAGCAGCTTAGGGCTGGCCGGGCTGAGCACCTTC
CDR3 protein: CASSLGLAGLSTF

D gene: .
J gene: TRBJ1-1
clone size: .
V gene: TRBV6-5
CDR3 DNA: TGTGCCAGCAGTTCCCAACCGGCCCAGAACACTGAAGCTTTCTTT
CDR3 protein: CASSSQPAQNTEAFF

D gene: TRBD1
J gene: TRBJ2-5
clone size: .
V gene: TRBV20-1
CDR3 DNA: TGCAGTGCTAAACGACAGGGCTTCCAAGAGACCCAGTACTTC
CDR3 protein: CSAKRQGFQETQYF

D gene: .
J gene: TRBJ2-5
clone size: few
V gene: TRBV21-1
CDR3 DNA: TGTGCCAGCTCCGACTCTCAACGGGCCATAACCAAAGAGACCCAGTACTTC
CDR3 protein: CASSDSQRAITKETQYF

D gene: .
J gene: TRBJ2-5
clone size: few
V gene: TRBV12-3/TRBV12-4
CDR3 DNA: TGTGCCAGCATGGAGGGCCGAGGGACCCAGTACTTC
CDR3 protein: CASMEGRGTQYF

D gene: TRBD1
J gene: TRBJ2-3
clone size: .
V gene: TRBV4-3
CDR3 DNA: TGCGCCAGCAGCGCTAATGGACAGGGTCCAGATACGCAGTATTTT
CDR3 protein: CASSANGQGPDTQYF

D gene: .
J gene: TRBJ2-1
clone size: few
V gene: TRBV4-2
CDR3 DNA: TGTGCCAGCAGCCAAGTTGCGGGAACCTACAATGAGCAGTTCTTC
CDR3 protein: CASSQVAGTYNEQFF

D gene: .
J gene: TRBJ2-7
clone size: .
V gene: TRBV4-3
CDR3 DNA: TGCGCCAGCAGCCAAGATCCACGGGGGTACAATGAGCAGTACTTC
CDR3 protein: CASSQDPRGYNEQYF

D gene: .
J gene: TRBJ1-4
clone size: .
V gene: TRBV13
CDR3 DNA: TGTGCCAGCAGCTTAGCGGGGGCGCGTCCTAATGAAAAACTGTTTTTT
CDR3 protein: CASSLAGARPNEKLFF

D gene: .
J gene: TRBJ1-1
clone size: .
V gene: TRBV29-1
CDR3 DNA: TGCAGCGTTGAACAAACTGCGGGGGGGGAAGCTTTCTTT
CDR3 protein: CSVEQTAGGEAFF

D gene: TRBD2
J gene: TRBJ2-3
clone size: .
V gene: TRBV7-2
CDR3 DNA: TGTGCCAGCAGCGACGGGACTAAATACACAGATACGCAGTATTTT
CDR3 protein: CASSDGTKYTDTQYF

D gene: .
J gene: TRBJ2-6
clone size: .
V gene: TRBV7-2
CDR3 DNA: TGTGCCAGCAGCTTACTTCCCCGGAACGTCCTGACTTTC
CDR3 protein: CASSLLPRNVLTF

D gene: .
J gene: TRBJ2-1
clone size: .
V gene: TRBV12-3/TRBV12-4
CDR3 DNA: TGTGCCAGCAGTTCGGTTGAATGGACGAGGCGGTTCCATGAGCAGTTCTTC
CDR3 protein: CASSSVEWTRRFHEQFF

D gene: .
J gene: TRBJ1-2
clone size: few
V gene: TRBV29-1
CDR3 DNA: TGCAGCGTTGAGGGGAATACTAACTATGGCTACACCTTC
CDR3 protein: CSVEGNTNYGYTF